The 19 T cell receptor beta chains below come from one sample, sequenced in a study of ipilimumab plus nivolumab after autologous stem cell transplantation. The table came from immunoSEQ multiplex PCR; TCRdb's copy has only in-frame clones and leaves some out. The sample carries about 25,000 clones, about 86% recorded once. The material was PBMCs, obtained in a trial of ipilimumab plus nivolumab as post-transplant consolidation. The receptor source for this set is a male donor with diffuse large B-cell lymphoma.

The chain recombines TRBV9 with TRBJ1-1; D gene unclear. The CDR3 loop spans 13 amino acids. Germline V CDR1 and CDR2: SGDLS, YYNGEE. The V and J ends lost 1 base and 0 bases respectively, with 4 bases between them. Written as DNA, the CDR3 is TGTGCCAGCAGCGTATTATTGAACACTGAAGCTTTCTTT. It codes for CASSVLLNTEAFF.

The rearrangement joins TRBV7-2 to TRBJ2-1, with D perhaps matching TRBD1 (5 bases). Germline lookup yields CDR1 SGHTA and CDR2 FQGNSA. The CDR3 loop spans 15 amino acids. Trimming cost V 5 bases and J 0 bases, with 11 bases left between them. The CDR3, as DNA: TGTGCCAGCAGCCGCCTCCAGGGCTCCTACAATGAGCAGTTCTTC. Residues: CASSRLQGSYNEQFF.

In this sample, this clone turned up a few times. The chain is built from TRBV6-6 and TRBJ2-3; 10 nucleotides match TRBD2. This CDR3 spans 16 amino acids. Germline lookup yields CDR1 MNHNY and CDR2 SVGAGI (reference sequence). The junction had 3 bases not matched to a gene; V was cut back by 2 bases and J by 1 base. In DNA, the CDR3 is TGTGCCAGCAGTTACCCTCTAGCGGGGGGCACAGATACGCAGTATTTT. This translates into CASSYPLAGGTDTQYF.

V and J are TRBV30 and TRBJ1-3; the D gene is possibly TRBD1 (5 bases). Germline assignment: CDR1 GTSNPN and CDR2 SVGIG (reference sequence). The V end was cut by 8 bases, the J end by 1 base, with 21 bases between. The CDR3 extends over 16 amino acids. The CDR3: CAGRRGSQASGNTIYF. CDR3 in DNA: TGTGCCGGGCGGCGGGGGAGTCAAGCTTCTGGAAACACCATATATTTT.

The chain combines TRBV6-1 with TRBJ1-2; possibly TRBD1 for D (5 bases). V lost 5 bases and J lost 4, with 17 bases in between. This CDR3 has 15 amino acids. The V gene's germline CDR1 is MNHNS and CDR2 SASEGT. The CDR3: CASSRGRLGSYGYTF. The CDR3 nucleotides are TGTGCCAGCAGTAGGGGACGGTTGGGAAGCTATGGCTACACCTTC.

CDR3 loop: CASLPPREIGNTIYF. The CDR3 DNA sequence: TGTGCCAGCCTCCCCCCGCGGGAGATTGGAAACACCATATATTTT. The V gene is TRBV7-9, the J gene TRBJ1-3; D is uncertain. Per germline, CDR1 SEHNR and CDR2 FQNEAQ (reference sequence). V was trimmed by 8 bases and J by 3 bases, leaving 17 bases between them. This CDR3 is built from 15 residues. The variable domain in full, with the rest retrieved from reference TRBV7-9 and TRBJ1-3, is DTGVSQNPRHKITKRGQNVTFRCDPISEHNRLYWYRQTLGQGPEFLTYFQNEAQLEKSRLLSDRFSAERPKGSFSTLEIQRTEQGDSAMYLCASLPPREIGNTIYFGEGSWLTVV.

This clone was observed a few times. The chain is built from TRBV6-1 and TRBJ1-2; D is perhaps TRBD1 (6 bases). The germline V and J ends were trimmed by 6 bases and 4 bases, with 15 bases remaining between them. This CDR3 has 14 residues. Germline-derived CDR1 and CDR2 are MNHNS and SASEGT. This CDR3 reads CASRDLGQSYGYTF. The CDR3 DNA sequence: TGTGCCAGCAGAGATTTAGGACAGTCCTATGGCTACACCTTC.

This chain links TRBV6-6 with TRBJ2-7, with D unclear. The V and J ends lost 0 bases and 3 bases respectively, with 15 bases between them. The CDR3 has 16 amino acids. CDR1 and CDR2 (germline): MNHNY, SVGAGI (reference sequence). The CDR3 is CASSYSYPLAGYEQYF. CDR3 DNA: TGTGCCAGCAGTTACTCTTACCCCTTGGCAGGCTACGAGCAGTACTTC.

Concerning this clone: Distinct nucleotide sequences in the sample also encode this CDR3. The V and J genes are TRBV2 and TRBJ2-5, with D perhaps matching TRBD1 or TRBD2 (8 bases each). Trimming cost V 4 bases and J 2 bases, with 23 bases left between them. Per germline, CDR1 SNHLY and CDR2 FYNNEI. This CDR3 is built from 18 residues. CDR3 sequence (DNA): TGTGCCAGCAGTGTGGAAGGCAGGGGGCGCGGGGGGCAAGAGACCCAGTACTTC. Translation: CASSVEGRGRGGQETQYF. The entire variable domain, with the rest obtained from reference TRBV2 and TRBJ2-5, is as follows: EPEVTQTPSHQVTQMGQEVILRCVPISNHLYFYWYRQILGQKVEFLVSFYNNEISEKSEIFDDQFSVERPDGSNFTLKIRSTKLEDSAMYFCASSVEGRGRGGQETQYFGPGTRLLVL.

The DNA of the CDR3 is TGTGCCAGCAGCCCGGTTCGGGACAGGGGGCCCCGGTCCACCGGGGAGCTGTTTTTT. Residues: CASSPVRDRGPRSTGELFF. The rearrangement joins TRBV11-2 to TRBJ2-2; TRBD1 matches 12 bases. CDR3 length: 19 amino acids. V gave up 5 bases and J gave up 4 bases; unmatched junction bases: 14. Germline assignment: CDR1 SGHAT and CDR2 FQNNGV. The full variable domain, rest sourced from reference TRBV11-2 and TRBJ2-2, is EAGVAQSPRYKIIEKRQSVAFWCNPISGHATLYWYQQILGQGPKLLIQFQNNGVVDDSQLPKDRFSAERLKGVDSTLKIQPAKLEDSAVYLCASSPVRDRGPRSTGELFFGEGSRLTVL.

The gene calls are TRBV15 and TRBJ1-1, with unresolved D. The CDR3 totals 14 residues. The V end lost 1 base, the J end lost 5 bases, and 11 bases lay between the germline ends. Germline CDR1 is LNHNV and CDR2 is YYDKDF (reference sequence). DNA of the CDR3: TGTGCCACCAGCAGAGCACCGGGAGAAACTGAAGCTTTCTTT. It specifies CATSRAPGETEAFF. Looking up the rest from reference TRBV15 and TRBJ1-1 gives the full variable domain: DAMVIQNPRYQVTQFGKPVTLSCSQTLNHNVMYWYQQKSSQAPKLLFHYYDKDFNNEADTPDNFQSRRPNTSFCFLDIRSPGLGDTAMYLCATSRAPGETEAFFGQGTRLTVV.

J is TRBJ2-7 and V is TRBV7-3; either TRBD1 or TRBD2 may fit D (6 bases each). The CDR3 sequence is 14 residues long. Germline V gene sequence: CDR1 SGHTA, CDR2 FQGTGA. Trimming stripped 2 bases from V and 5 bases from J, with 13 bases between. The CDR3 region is CASSLLGGEDEQYF. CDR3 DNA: TGTGCCAGCAGCTTATTGGGGGGCGAGGACGAGCAGTACTTC.

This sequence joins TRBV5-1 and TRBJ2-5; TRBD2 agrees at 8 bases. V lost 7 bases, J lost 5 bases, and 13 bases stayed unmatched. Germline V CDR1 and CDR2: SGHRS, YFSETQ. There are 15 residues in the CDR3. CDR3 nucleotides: TGCGCCAGCTCCCGCACCGGGACTAGAGGGGAGACCCAGTACTTC. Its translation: CASSRTGTRGETQYF.

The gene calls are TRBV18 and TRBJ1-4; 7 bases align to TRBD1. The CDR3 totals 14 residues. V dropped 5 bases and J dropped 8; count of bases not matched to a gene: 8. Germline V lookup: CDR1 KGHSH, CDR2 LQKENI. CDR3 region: CASSFTGEGEKLFF. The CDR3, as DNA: TGTGCCAGCTCATTCACAGGGGAAGGCGAAAAACTGTTTTTT.

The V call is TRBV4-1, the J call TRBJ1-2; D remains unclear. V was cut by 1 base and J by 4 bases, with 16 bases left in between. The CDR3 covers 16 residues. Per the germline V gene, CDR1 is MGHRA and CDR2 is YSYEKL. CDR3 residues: CASSQVGLSRGYGYTF. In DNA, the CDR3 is TGCGCCAGCAGCCAAGTGGGATTGAGCCGGGGCTATGGCTACACCTTC.

DNA of the CDR3: TGTGCCAGTAGTATGAACACCGGGGAGCTGTTTTTT. This translates into CASSMNTGELFF. This chain connects TRBV19 to TRBJ2-2; no firm D call. V was clipped by 3 bases and J by 1 base, with 0 bases between them. CDR3 length: 12 residues. Germline CDR1 and CDR2: LNHDA and SQIVND (reference sequence).

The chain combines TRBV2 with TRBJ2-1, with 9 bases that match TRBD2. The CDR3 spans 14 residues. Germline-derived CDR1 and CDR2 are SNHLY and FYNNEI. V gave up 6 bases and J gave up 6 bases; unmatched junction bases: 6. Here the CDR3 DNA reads TGTGCCAGCAGACTAGCGGGTGGGAGCAATGAGCAGTTCTTC. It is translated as CASRLAGGSNEQFF.

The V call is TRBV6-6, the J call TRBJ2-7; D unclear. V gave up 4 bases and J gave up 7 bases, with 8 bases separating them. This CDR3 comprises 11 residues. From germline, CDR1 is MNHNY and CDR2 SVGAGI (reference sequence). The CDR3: CASSSLWEQYF. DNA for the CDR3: TGTGCCAGCAGTTCCCTGTGGGAGCAGTACTTC.

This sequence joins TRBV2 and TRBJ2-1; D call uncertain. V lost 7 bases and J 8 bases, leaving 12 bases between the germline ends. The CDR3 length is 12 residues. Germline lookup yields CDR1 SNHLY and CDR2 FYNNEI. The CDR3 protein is CASTSETDEQFF. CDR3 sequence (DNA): TGTGCCAGCACCAGCGAAACGGATGAGCAGTTCTTC.